This paragraph reports one T cell receptor beta chain. Its antigen is not known. Mixed chimerism was transient after nonmyeloablative marrow transplants from related graft donors. Unstimulated Tregs (CD4+CD25+CD127-) and CD4+CD25- non-Tregs were sorted from PBMCs. Sequencing used immunoSEQ multiplex PCR; TCRdb keeps in-frame clones, though not all of them. The top ten clones hold roughly 1.5% of a sample with about 81,000 clones, roughly 90% of them seen once. This entry comes from a study of Tregs in tolerant kidney transplant recipients. The study's findings and limits: Findings come from small patient numbers and require larger validation.

This specimen was CD4+ T cells from blood (PBMCs), taken 24 months after the transplant. The source is a human patient who received a combined kidney and bone marrow transplant. Part of the T cell pool may stem from the graft donor.

CDR3 coding DNA: TGTGCCAGCAGCGTAGGAGCGGGTCGGGTCTACAATGAGCAGTTCTTC. Amino acid sequence: CASSVGAGRVYNEQFF. J is TRBJ2-1 and V is TRBV9; D is possibly TRBD2 (6 bases). CDR3 length: 16 amino acids. The germline V gene encodes CDR1 SGDLS and CDR2 YYNGEE. The V and J ends lost 0 bases and 3 bases respectively, with 13 bases between them.